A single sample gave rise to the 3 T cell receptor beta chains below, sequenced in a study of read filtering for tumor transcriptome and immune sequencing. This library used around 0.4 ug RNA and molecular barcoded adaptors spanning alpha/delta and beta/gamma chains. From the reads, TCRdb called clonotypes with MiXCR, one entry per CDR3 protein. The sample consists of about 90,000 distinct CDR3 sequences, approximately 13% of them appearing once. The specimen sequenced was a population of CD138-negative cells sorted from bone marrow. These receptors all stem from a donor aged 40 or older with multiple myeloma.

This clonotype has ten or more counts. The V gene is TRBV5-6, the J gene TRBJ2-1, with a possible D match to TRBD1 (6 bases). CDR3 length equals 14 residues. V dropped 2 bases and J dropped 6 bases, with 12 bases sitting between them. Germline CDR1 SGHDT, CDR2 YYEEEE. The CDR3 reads CASSFVQGSNEQFF. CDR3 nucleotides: TGTGCCAGCAGCTTCGTACAGGGTTCCAATGAGCAGTTCTTC.

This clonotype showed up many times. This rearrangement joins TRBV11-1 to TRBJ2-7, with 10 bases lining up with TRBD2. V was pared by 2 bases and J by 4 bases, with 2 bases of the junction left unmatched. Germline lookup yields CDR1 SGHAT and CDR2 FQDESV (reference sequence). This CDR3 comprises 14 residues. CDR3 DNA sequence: TGTGCCAGCAGCTTACAACTAGCGGGATACGAGCAGTACTTC. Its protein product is CASSLQLAGYEQYF. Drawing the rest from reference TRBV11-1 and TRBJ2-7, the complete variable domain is EAEVAQSPRYKITEKSQAVAFWCDPISGHATLYWYRQILGQGPELLVQFQDESVVDDSQLPKDRFSAERLKGVDSTLKIQPAELGDSAMYLCASSLQLAGYEQYFGPGTRLTVT.

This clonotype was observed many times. For the CDR3, the DNA is TGTGCCAGCAGATCGGGACAGCAAACGAACACCGGGGAGCTGTTTTTT. Translation: CASRSGQQTNTGELFF. V and J are TRBV7-9 and TRBJ2-2, with 7 bases fitting TRBD1. CDR1 is SEHNR, CDR2 FQNEAQ, per germline (reference sequence). The V gene end was trimmed by 6 bases and the J gene end by 0 bases; junction bases not matched to a gene: 7. The CDR3 has 16 residues.